This T cell receptor (beta chain) comes out of a study of Graves' ophthalmopathy and Graves' hyperthyroidism. Amplified TCR beta CDR3 regions were obtained using RNA transcripts as template. Following a first-round RT-PCR that used HTBI primers, a second-round multiplex PCR was carried out. TCRdb redid the calling of the multiplex PCR reads with MiXCR, one entry per CDR3 protein. Of almost 750,000 distinct CDR3 sequences listed, roughly 40% are singletons. In germline, CDR1 is SQVTM, CDR2 ANQGSEA. Between the trimmed V and J ends, which lost 8 bases and 2 bases, there was a span of 16 bases. The CDR3 has 14 amino acids. Orbital computed tomography, thyroid ultrasound, TRAb, serum thyroxine and clinical symptoms formed the basis of diagnosis. PBMCs originated in roughly 9.3 ml of fresh peripheral blood. On this clonotype: The antigen is unknown.

Study-level results: Using 13 signatures, a model distinguished ophthalmopathy from stable hyperthyroidism, reaching around 90% sensitivity and approximately 81% specificity.

The rearrangement links TRBV29-1 to TRBJ1-3; D is possibly TRBD1 (6 bases). This receptor was obtained from an adult man with Graves' ophthalmopathy. Sequencing was done on a sample of peripheral blood. The CDR3 nucleotides are TGCAGCATGCTGTGGGGGGACACTGGAAACACCATATATTTT. Encoded protein: CSMLWGDTGNTIYF.